The 26 T cell receptor beta chains presented below share a single source sample, sequenced in a study of identifying expanded T cells in peripheral blood (dated by TCRdb to the late 2010s). Receptors were amplified or captured by the immunoSEQ multiplex PCR assay. This is the immuneACCESS table as TCRdb keeps it, with only in-frame sequences that have V and J called. A part of the clones is gone; compared with another copy, unresolved V genes explain less than half, and the rest is unexplained. Counted in this sample were fewer than 55,000 clones; approximately 80% of them appeared once. Together, the top ten hold 14% of the sample. Material: blood. The receptor set was obtained from a person aged 18 to 70 in good health.

The chain carries TRBV15 and TRBJ2-3; D unclear. Trimming removed 2 bases at V and 2 bases at J, with 2 bases between. Germline V lookup: CDR1 LNHNV, CDR2 YYDKDF (reference sequence). This CDR3 region has 12 residues. The CDR3 protein is CATSRHTDTQYF. Written as DNA, the CDR3 is TGTGCCACCAGCAGACACACAGATACGCAGTATTTT.

The CDR3 protein is CASSLTLQGSAFF. The CDR3 DNA follows: TGTGCCAGCAGTTTAACCCTACAGGGTTCGGCTTTCTTT. J is TRBJ1-1 and V is TRBV6-5; a weak D match, TRBD1 (6 bases). V was shortened by 4 bases and J by 11 bases, with 17 bases between the two germline ends. CDR1 MNHEY and CDR2 SVGAGI come from the germline V gene. The CDR3 covers 13 residues.

J is TRBJ2-7 and V is TRBV13, with 7 bases lining up with TRBD1. The junction had 4 bases not matched to a gene; V was cut back by 5 bases and J by 0 bases. The CDR3 has 14 amino acids. CDR1 PRHDT and CDR2 FYEKMQ come from the germline V gene (reference sequence). CDR3 nucleotides: TGTGCCAGCAGCCTCGACAGGGACTCCTACGAGCAGTACGTC. The encoded protein is CASSLDRDSYEQYV.

J is TRBJ2-7 and V is TRBV19, with 7 bases that match TRBD2. With 6 bases clipped from V and 2 bases from J, the junction kept 10 bases outside the gene matches. Germline V gene lookup returns CDR1 LNHDA and CDR2 SQIVND (reference sequence). The length of the CDR3 is 15 residues. CDR3 in DNA: TGTGCCAGTAGGCTAGCGGCCTCCCGTACCTACGAGCAGTACTTC. This translates into CASRLAASRTYEQYF.

The gene calls are TRBV10-3 and TRBJ2-5, with D hard to call. Germline CDR1 ENHRY, CDR2 SYGVKD. The V end lost 10 bases, the J end lost 5 bases, and 14 bases lay between the germline ends. This CDR3 has 12 amino acids. CDR3 coding DNA: TGTGCCACCGGCGTAGTTGGGGAGACCCAGTACTTC. It specifies CATGVVGETQYF.

This clone was observed a handful of times. The rearrangement joins TRBV2 to TRBJ2-7; 9 bases line up with TRBD2. The CDR3 has 15 residues. The trim removed 6 bases at V and 5 bases at J, leaving 11 bases unmatched. Per the germline V gene, CDR1 is SNHLY and CDR2 is FYNNEI. This chain's CDR3 is CASRASGVRGNEQYV. The DNA for the CDR3 is TGTGCCAGCAGAGCTAGCGGGGTCCGGGGGAACGAGCAGTACGTC.

The chain links TRBV5-6 to TRBJ1-1; no clear D gene. Germline values: CDR1 SGHDT, CDR2 YYEEEE. V gave up 0 bases and J gave up 2 bases, with 11 bases separating them. The CDR3 length is 15 residues. The CDR3 here is CASSLGPGENTEAFF. The CDR3 nucleotides are TGTGCCAGCAGCTTGGGGCCGGGAGAAAACACTGAAGCTTTCTTT.

The chain joins TRBV5-1 to TRBJ2-1; TRBD1 agrees at 10 bases. Germline V gene lookup returns CDR1 SGHRS and CDR2 YFSETQ. The CDR3 sequence is 16 residues long. After removal of 2 bases from V and 9 bases from J, the junction contained 11 bases not matched to a gene. The CDR3 DNA reads as TGCGCCAGCAGCTTACCTCCGGGACAGGGGAACACTGAGCAGTTCTTC. Its protein product is CASSLPPGQGNTEQFF.

This chain joins TRBV21-1 and TRBJ2-6; TRBD2, the table's D call, was not compared with the DNA. TRBV21-1 is a documented pseudogene. This CDR3 region has 20 residues. The CDR3 region has the DNA TGTGCCAGCAGCAAAGATCGGTGGGGGGTCCAGAGCTCTGGGGCCAACGTCCTGACTTTC. Protein sequence: CASSKDRWGVQSSGANVLTF.

This clone occurred once. This chain connects TRBV14 to TRBJ2-3; 13 bases align to TRBD2. Germline V gene lookup returns CDR1 SGHDN and CDR2 FVKESK. The CDR3 length is 15 residues. J lost 10 bases, V lost 2 bases, and 6 bases had no gene match. The DNA for the CDR3 is TGTGCCAGCAGCCAAAGAGGACTAGCGGGAGCGTCGCAGTATTTT. Translation gives CASSQRGLAGASQYF.

The V call is TRBV10-3, the J call TRBJ1-3; TRBD1 matches at 10 bases. From germline, CDR1 is ENHRY and CDR2 SYGVKD. V lost 6 bases and J lost 0; bases outside the gene matches: 5. The CDR3 extends over 16 amino acids. In DNA, the CDR3 is TGTGCCATCAGACCGGGACAGGGGAGCTCTGGAAACACCATATATTTT. Translation: CAIRPGQGSSGNTIYF.

This chain links TRBV9 with TRBJ2-2; D possibly corresponds to TRBD2 (6 bases). CDR1 SGDLS and CDR2 YYNGEE come from the germline V gene. V lost 3 bases and J 4 bases, leaving 16 bases between the germline ends. The CDR3 consists of 16 residues. DNA of the CDR3: TGTGCCAGCAGCGCCGGGACTTCGTTCGGCACCGGGGAGCTGTTTTTT. Its translation is CASSAGTSFGTGELFF.

In this sample, this clone turned up a few times. The chain recombines TRBV19 with TRBJ1-2; unclear D gene. This CDR3 has 12 residues. The ends were cut back, 2 bases at V and 8 bases at J, with 9 bases in the middle. From germline, CDR1 is LNHDA and CDR2 SQIVND (reference sequence). The CDR3 spells CASSITSSGYTF. The CDR3 region has the DNA TGTGCCAGTAGTATAACATCGTCGGGCTACACCTTC.

The chain employs TRBV29-1 and TRBJ1-3, with unresolved D. This CDR3 has 14 residues. V shed 4 bases and J shed 5 bases, with 15 bases lying between them. Germline CDR1 SQVTM, CDR2 ANQGSEA. This CDR3 reads CSVGVGEYRNTIYF. CDR3 bases: TGCAGCGTTGGGGTCGGGGAGTATAGAAACACCATATATTTT.

V gene TRBV9 combines with J gene TRBJ2-2; tentatively, D is TRBD2 (5 bases). Germline loops: CDR1 SGDLS, CDR2 YYNGEE. V gave up 6 bases and J gave up 5 bases, with 14 bases separating them. The CDR3 consists of 14 residues. Written as DNA, the CDR3 is TGTGCCAGCAATCAAGGACTGATTACCGGGGAGCTGTTTTTT. As protein: CASNQGLITGELFF. The variable domain in full, with the rest retrieved from reference TRBV9 and TRBJ2-2, is DSGVTQTPKHLITATGQRVTLRCSPRSGDLSVYWYQQSLDQGLQFLIQYYNGEERAKGNILERFSAQQFPDLHSELNLSSLELGDSALYFCASNQGLITGELFFGEGSRLTVL.

The rearrangement uses TRBV5-1 and TRBJ2-1; D is possibly TRBD1 (6 bases). The germline CDR1 and CDR2 sequences are SGHRS and YFSETQ. The CDR3 runs to 14 residues. V lost 4 bases, J lost 7 bases, and 15 bases lay in between. CDR3 sequence (DNA): TGCGCCAGCAGCCCACGGACAGATATGAATGAGCAGTTCTTC. It encodes CASSPRTDMNEQFF.

J is TRBJ2-2 and V is TRBV2; TRBD2 aligns across 14 bases. V shed 5 bases, J shed 6 bases, and the junction held 8 bases outside the gene matches. This CDR3 comprises 17 residues. Germline-derived CDR1 and CDR2 are SNHLY and FYNNEI. The CDR3 sequence is CASSKGLAGVGAGELFF. The CDR3 nucleotides are TGTGCCAGCAGTAAGGGACTAGCGGGAGTTGGGGCCGGGGAGCTGTTTTTT.

This clone was counted only a few times. CDR3 sequence reads: CASSQSTGAYNEQFF. DNA for the CDR3: TGTGCCAGCAGCCAATCGACAGGAGCATACAATGAGCAGTTCTTC. The rearrangement links TRBV6-1 to TRBJ2-1; tentative D call: TRBD1 (6 bases). Deletions cut 6 bases from V and 4 bases from J, with 16 bases between. The CDR3 runs 15 residues. Germline V lookup: CDR1 MNHNS, CDR2 SASEGT.

The genes are TRBV19 and TRBJ2-5; 7 nucleotides match TRBD2. CDR1 is LNHDA and CDR2 is SQIVND in the germline V gene (reference sequence). The CDR3 contains 16 residues. The J segment lost 1 base and the V segment lost 5 bases, leaving 10 bases of the junction unmatched. The CDR3 loop reads CASSVRGAGPQETQYF. CDR3 coding DNA: TGTGCCAGTAGTGTACGTGGAGCGGGACCCCAAGAGACCCAGTACTTC.

The genes are TRBV18 and TRBJ2-5; D gene unclear. V was shortened by 4 bases and J by 0 bases, with 9 bases between the two germline ends. Looked up from germline, CDR1 is KGHSH and CDR2 is LQKENI. The CDR3 contains 14 residues. CDR3 in amino acids: CASSRDSYQETQYF. CDR3 nucleotides: TGTGCCAGCTCACGGGATTCGTACCAAGAGACCCAGTACTTC.

The chain employs TRBV30 and TRBJ1-4, with D perhaps matching TRBD1 (6 bases). CDR3 length: 13 residues. Germline V gene sequence: CDR1 GTSNPN, CDR2 SVGIG (reference sequence). Trimming took off 3 bases at V and 8 bases at J, with 13 bases between the two ends. The CDR3 loop is CAWSQRDKEKLFF. CDR3 sequence (DNA): TGTGCCTGGAGCCAAAGGGACAAGGAAAAACTGTTTTTT.

J is TRBJ1-2 and V is TRBV29-1; possible D gene TRBD1, 5 bases. The CDR3 runs to 14 residues. The V gene's germline CDR1 is SQVTM and CDR2 ANQGSEA. V lost 0 bases and J 8 bases, leaving 16 bases between the germline ends. This chain's CDR3 is CSVEDLGGTRGYTF. The CDR3 nucleotides read TGCAGCGTTGAAGATCTCGGAGGGACGCGAGGCTACACCTTC.

V and J are TRBV5-1 and TRBJ1-2, with D unresolved. V was cut by 0 bases and J by 2 bases, with 8 bases left in between. There are 14 residues in the CDR3. Germline-derived CDR1 and CDR2 are SGHRS and YFSETQ. The CDR3 DNA reads TGCGCCAGCAGCTTGGGAGACGGGAACTATGGCTACACCTTC. Protein sequence: CASSLGDGNYGYTF.

V and J are TRBV6-5 and TRBJ2-2; 7 nucleotides align to TRBD1. V dropped 3 bases and J dropped 1; count of bases not matched to a gene: 2. The CDR3 spans 15 residues. In germline, CDR1 is MNHEY, CDR2 SVGAGI. Here the CDR3 DNA reads TGTGCCAGCAGTTATAGGACAGGGAACACCGGGGAGCTGTTTTTT. Amino acids: CASSYRTGNTGELFF.

This clone was detected once. V gene TRBV5-4 combines with J gene TRBJ2-2; TRBD2 agrees at 11 bases. The junction had 8 bases not matched to a gene; V was cut back by 4 bases and J by 6 bases. CDR1 and CDR2 (germline): SGHNT, YYREEE (reference sequence). The CDR3 is 16 residues long. The CDR3 is CASSQASGGSAGELFF. DNA of the CDR3: TGTGCCAGCAGCCAAGCTAGCGGGGGGAGCGCCGGGGAGCTGTTTTTT.

The rearrangement joins TRBV2 to TRBJ2-3, with 14 bases aligning to TRBD2. The CDR3 length is 16 residues. V dropped 6 bases and J dropped 7; count of bases not matched to a gene: 9. CDR1 is SNHLY, CDR2 FYNNEI, per germline. The CDR3 nucleotides read TGTGCCAGCAGGGGGGGGACTAGCGGGAGATCGTATACGCAGTATTTT. Translation: CASRGGTSGRSYTQYF.